These T cell receptor beta chains were read from a single sample in a study of T cells in Graves' hyperthyroidism and ophthalmopathy. From the multiplex PCR reads, TCRdb called clonotypes with MiXCR, one entry per CDR3 protein. The table has over 450,000 distinct CDR3 sequences, approximately 14% seen once. Sequencing was done on a sample of blood. These receptors all come from a woman younger than 30 with Graves' hyperthyroidism. CDR3s include the opening cysteine and the closing phenylalanine or tryptophan. The D gene is left open where the match is weak. A row's size may be missing; if present it is once, few, many or a size class.

d_gene,abundance,j_gene,v_gene,CDR3nt,CDR3aa
NA,many,TRBJ2-5,TRBV2,TGTGCCAGCAGTCCGGGACGGATAAGCCAAGAGACCCAGTACTTC,CASSPGRISQETQYF
TRBD2,few,TRBJ2-3,TRBV7-3,TGTGCCAGCAGTCCAATGGGGGGGGGATACACAGATACGCAGTATTTT,CASSPMGGGYTDTQYF
TRBD2,few,TRBJ2-7,TRBV20-1,TGCAGTGCTCCGGGGGGGAGCCTCTACGAGCAGTACTTC,CSAPGGSLYEQYF
NA,few,TRBJ1-2,TRBV19,TGTGCCAGTAGTATAGAGTTTGCGCCAGTTCCTATGGGCTACACCTTC,CASSIEFAPVPMGYTF
TRBD2,many,TRBJ2-2,TRBV6-1,TGTGCCAGCGAGACTAGCGGGAGGGGCACCGGGGAGCTGTTTTTT,CASETSGRGTGELFF
NA,many,TRBJ2-5,TRBV24-1,TGTGCCACCAGTGATACACGATCTAGAGGCGAGACCCAGTACTTC,CATSDTRSRGETQYF
NA,many,TRBJ1-1,TRBV24-1,TGTGCCACCAGTGGTAACAGGGAGGGTAACACTGAAGCTTTCTTT,CATSGNREGNTEAFF
TRBD1,few,TRBJ1-2,TRBV20-1,TGCAGTGCTAGAGACGTTTCCACAGGGGAGATGGGCTATGGCTACACCTTC,CSARDVSTGEMGYGYTF
TRBD2,NA,TRBJ2-2,TRBV12-5,TGTGCTAGTGGTTTGGTAGGGACTAGCGGGAGGCGCACCGGGGAGCTGTTTTTT,CASGLVGTSGRRTGELFF
NA,many,TRBJ2-5,TRBV19,TGTGCCAGTACTACCGACGGGGAGACCCAGTACTTC,CASTTDGETQYF
NA,once,TRBJ2-3,TRBV7-2,TGTGCCAGCAGCTTACAAGGCGCTCTGGATACGCAGTATTTT,CASSLQGALDTQYF
NA,NA,TRBJ1-2,TRBV19,TGTGCCAGTAGAAGACAGGACTATGGCTACACCTTC,CASRRQDYGYTF
NA,many,TRBJ2-3,TRBV2,TGTGCCAGCAGTGACCCTACAGCGGATGAAGACACAGATACGCAGTATTTT,CASSDPTADEDTDTQYF
NA,many,TRBJ1-2,TRBV5-5,TGTGCCAGCAGCATAACGAGGTTCACCTATGGCTACACCTTC,CASSITRFTYGYTF
NA,many,TRBJ1-2,TRBV12-3/TRBV12-4,TGTGCCAGCAGCCAATTGGGAGTCAGCTACACCTTC,CASSQLGVSYTF
TRBD2,many,TRBJ2-7,TRBV20-1,TGCAGTGCTCCACTAGCGGAGGCGTCCTACGAGCAGTACTTC,CSAPLAEASYEQYF
TRBD1,many,TRBJ1-1,TRBV20-1,TGCAGTGCTAGCGATGGGACAGGGGCGCGAGCTTTCTTT,CSASDGTGARAFF
NA,many,TRBJ2-1,TRBV5-6,TGTGCCAGCAGCTGGACGGAATACAATGAGCAGTTCTTC,CASSWTEYNEQFF
NA,NA,TRBJ2-7,TRBV20-1,TGCAGTGGGGTGGTGCCTGGAAGAAACTACGAGCAGTACTTC,CSGVVPGRNYEQYF
NA,few,TRBJ2-1,TRBV13,TGTGCCAGCAGCTTAGGCCTAGGACAGCGGTTCAATGAGCAGTTCTTC,CASSLGLGQRFNEQFF
TRBD1,many,TRBJ2-3,TRBV24-1,TGTGCCACCAGTGACGAGACAGGGGCAGATACGCAGTATTTT,CATSDETGADTQYF
TRBD2,few,TRBJ2-1,TRBV5-6,TGTGCCAGCAGGGGGACTAGCGGGATCAATGAGCAGTTCTTC,CASRGTSGINEQFF
TRBD2,NA,TRBJ2-1,TRBV7-8,TGTGCCAGCAGCCTAAGGTGGGGGACTAGCTGGGGCAATGAGCAGTTCTTC,CASSLRWGTSWGNEQFF
TRBD2,NA,TRBJ2-3,TRBV6-2/TRBV6-3,TGTGCCAGCAGTGAGACTAGCCTGACGCAGTATTTT,CASSETSLTQYF
TRBD2,few,TRBJ2-3,TRBV29-1,TGCAGCGTTGCCCTCGGACTAGCGGGAGGTCAAGATACGCAGTATTTT,CSVALGLAGGQDTQYF
TRBD2,many,TRBJ2-3,TRBV30,TGTGCCTGGACGCTAGCGGTGCATACGCAGTATTTT,CAWTLAVHTQYF
TRBD1,many,TRBJ1-2,TRBV2,TGTGCCAGCAGTTCATACACAGGGGGTCAAGGTGGCTACACCTTC,CASSSYTGGQGGYTF
NA,few,TRBJ2-5,TRBV5-1,TGCGCCAGCAGCTTTTTACAGGGAGTCCAAGAGACCCAGTACTTC,CASSFLQGVQETQYF
NA,few,TRBJ2-4,TRBV30,TGTGCCTGGAGTTTTCCCCCGGACACGGCCAAAAACATTCAGTACTTC,CAWSFPPDTAKNIQYF
NA,many,TRBJ2-1,TRBV15,TGTGCCACCAGCAGAGATCTAGGAGGGGCAATTTACAATGAGCAGTTCTTC,CATSRDLGGAIYNEQFF
NA,many,TRBJ2-2,TRBV24-1,TGTGCCACCAGTGATTGGTCCCCCCGGAACACCGGGGAGCTGTTTTTT,CATSDWSPRNTGELFF
TRBD1,many,TRBJ1-1,TRBV4-1,TGCGCCAGCAGCCAATTTACAGGGGGAGGAGGGATGAACACTGAAGCTTTCTTT,CASSQFTGGGGMNTEAFF
NA,many,TRBJ1-3,TRBV11-2,TGTGCCAGCAGCAAAGCGGGGCTCTCTGGAAACACCATATATTTT,CASSKAGLSGNTIYF
NA,many,TRBJ2-3,TRBV19,TGTGCCAGTAGTATGGGGAAGGATACGCAGTATTTT,CASSMGKDTQYF
TRBD2,many,TRBJ2-5,TRBV5-1,TGCGCCAGCAGCACGAGACTAGCGGGAGCAGAGACCCAGTACTTC,CASSTRLAGAETQYF
NA,many,TRBJ2-1,TRBV5-1,TGCGCCAGCAGCCCGGTTTTGGCGGCTTCCTACAATGAGCAGTTCTTC,CASSPVLAASYNEQFF
NA,many,TRBJ2-3,TRBV20-1,TGCAGTGCTAGGGGACGGACCACAGATACGCAGTATTTT,CSARGRTTDTQYF
TRBD2,few,TRBJ2-7,TRBV27,TGTGCCAGCAGTTTAAAGGACAGACGATCTAGCGGGAGTGTCTACGAGCGGTACTTC,CASSLKDRRSSGSVYERYF
NA,few,TRBJ1-1,TRBV11-3,TGTGCCAGCAGCTTAGGACAGTCTAAGGCTTTCTTT,CASSLGQSKAFF
NA,NA,TRBJ1-1,TRBV14,TGTGCCAGCAGCCAAGAGGCAGGGTTTTTGAACACTGAAGCTTTCTTT,CASSQEAGFLNTEAFF
NA,many,TRBJ2-3,TRBV10-3,TGTGCCATCGGCGCTTCGGAGGGCCGTGGGGATACGCAGTATTTT,CAIGASEGRGDTQYF
TRBD2,NA,TRBJ2-1,TRBV20-1,TGCAGTGCTAGGGGGGGACTAGCGGGAGGGCCGGTTGAGCAGTTCTTC,CSARGGLAGGPVEQFF
TRBD2,many,TRBJ2-3,TRBV20-1,TGCAGTGCCCCGACTAGCGGGGATACGCAGTATTTT,CSAPTSGDTQYF
TRBD2,many,TRBJ2-3,TRBV20-1,TGCAGTGCTAGAGTGCTGCCTAGCGGGAGGGTTCCAGATACGCAGTATTTT,CSARVLPSGRVPDTQYF
TRBD1,few,TRBJ1-4,TRBV19,TGTGCCAGTACCCCGGACAGGGATGAAAAACTGTTTTTT,CASTPDRDEKLFF
NA,many,TRBJ1-2,TRBV25-1,TGTGCCAGCAGTCTTGCCGGGGGCCATGGCTACACCTTC,CASSLAGGHGYTF
TRBD2,NA,TRBJ2-6,TRBV3-1,TGTGCCAGCAGCCCATCTCTAGCGGGAGGGCTGGCGGGGGCCAACGTCCTGACTTTC,CASSPSLAGGLAGANVLTF
TRBD2,many,TRBJ2-1,TRBV20-1,TGCAGTGCTAGAGCGTTTGGCGGGAGGGCCGTTGAGCAGTTCTTC,CSARAFGGRAVEQFF
NA,many,TRBJ2-1,TRBV29-1,TGCAGCGTTGTGGTCAGCTACAATGAGCAGTTCTTC,CSVVVSYNEQFF
NA,many,TRBJ1-2,TRBV29-1,TGCAGCGTTAGGGTCAGGGATCTCTCGGGCTATGGCTACACCTTC,CSVRVRDLSGYGYTF
TRBD1,many,TRBJ1-2,TRBV2,TGTGCCAGCAAGGAGACAGGGTGGGACTATGGCTACACCTTC,CASKETGWDYGYTF
NA,many,TRBJ2-7,TRBV12-3/TRBV12-4,TGTGCCAGCAGTTTGGGGCCGGATAACGAGCAGTACTTC,CASSLGPDNEQYF
TRBD2,many,TRBJ2-2,TRBV20-1,TGCAGTGCTAGAGATTCGGGAGGTCCCGCCACCGGGGAGCTGTTTTTT,CSARDSGGPATGELFF
TRBD2,many,TRBJ2-1,TRBV3-1,TGTGCCAGCAGCCAAGAGGGCGGGAGGGGAAATGAGCAGTTCTTC,CASSQEGGRGNEQFF
NA,many,TRBJ2-1,TRBV2,TGTGCCAGCAGCCAGTTACAGGGCCCCTACAATGAGCAGTTCTTC,CASSQLQGPYNEQFF
TRBD2,NA,TRBJ2-3,TRBV19,TGTGCCAGTAGTGTTCACGGACTAGCGGTCGATTACCGCACAGATACGCAGTATTTT,CASSVHGLAVDYRTDTQYF
NA,NA,TRBJ1-4,TRBV4-1,TGCGCCAGCAGCCAACTGTCCTACGACGGGAGGGAGAAACTGTTTTTT,CASSQLSYDGREKLFF
NA,many,TRBJ2-2,TRBV5-1,TGCGCCAGCAGGACAGCAAAGACGAACACCGGGGAGCTGTTTTTT,CASRTAKTNTGELFF
NA,many,TRBJ1-1,TRBV7-2,TGTGCCAGCAGCCCCGCGGGGGGTAGGACTGAAGCTTTCTTT,CASSPAGGRTEAFF
NA,many,TRBJ1-1,TRBV29-1,TGCAGCGTTGAATTGGCGAGGAGGACTGAAGCTTTCTTT,CSVELARRTEAFF